This entry concerns a single T cell receptor (beta chain). Other DNA variants within this sample encode the same CDR3. Germline-derived CDR1 and CDR2 are SGDLS and YYNGEE. Trimming took off 2 bases at V and 7 bases at J, with 10 bases between the two ends. The CDR3 is 14 amino acids. Profiled with immunoSEQ multiplex PCR; TCRdb holds only in-frame clones, not every one. Among 290,000 or so clones listed, roughly 80% were seen once. The data derive from a study of blood T cell repertoires in COVID-19. Study-wide context: T cells, B-cell-depleted T cells, or PBMCs supplied cDNA or gDNA.

The study recruited people aged roughly 18 to 100 years across around 24 US areas. Cohort assignment relied on participant-reported clinical history. Someone with COVID-19 had been met by exposed participants within 2 weeks before study entry. The receptor was derived from a man aged 40-50 years who had been exposed to COVID-19. V and J are TRBV9 and TRBJ1-6, with TRBD1 as a possible D gene (6 bases). Specimen: PBMCs or T cells enriched from blood (not recorded which). The CDR3 is CASSVGQGNSPLHF. The CDR3 nucleotides are TGTGCCAGCAGCGTGGGGCAGGGGAATTCACCCCTCCACTTT.